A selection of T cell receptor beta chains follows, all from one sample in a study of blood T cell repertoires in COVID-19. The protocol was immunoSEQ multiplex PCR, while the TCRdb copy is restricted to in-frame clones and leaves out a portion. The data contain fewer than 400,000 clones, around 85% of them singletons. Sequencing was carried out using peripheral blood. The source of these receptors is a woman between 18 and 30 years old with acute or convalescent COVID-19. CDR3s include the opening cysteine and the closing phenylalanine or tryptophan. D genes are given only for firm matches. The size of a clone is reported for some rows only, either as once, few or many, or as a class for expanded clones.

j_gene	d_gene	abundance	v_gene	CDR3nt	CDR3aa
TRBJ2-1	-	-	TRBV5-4	TGTGCCAGCAGCTTGTCGATTAGCGAAGGGTACAATGAGCAGTTCTTC	CASSLSISEGYNEQFF
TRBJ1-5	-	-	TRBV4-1	TGCGCCAGCAGCAAAGGGACACAAAGCAATCAGCCCCAGCATTTT	CASSKGTQSNQPQHF
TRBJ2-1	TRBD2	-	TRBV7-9	TGTGCCAGCAGCTTAGGGGCGGTACTAGCGGTGAACAATGAGCAGTTCTTC	CASSLGAVLAVNNEQFF
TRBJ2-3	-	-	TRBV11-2	TGTGCCAGCAGCTTAGTGCGCCAGGCGGATACGCAGTATTTT	CASSLVRQADTQYF
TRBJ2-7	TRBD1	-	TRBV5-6	TGTGCCAGCAGCTGGACAGGGGAAGACTACGAGCAGTACTTC	CASSWTGEDYEQYF
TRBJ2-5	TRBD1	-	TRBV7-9	TGTGCCAGCAGCTCTGGGGACAGCCAAGAGACCCAGTACTTC	CASSSGDSQETQYF
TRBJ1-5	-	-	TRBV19	TGTGCCAGTAGTATACAGGGAAGAGGAGAGCCCCAGCATTTT	CASSIQGRGEPQHF
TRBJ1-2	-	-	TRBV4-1	TGCGCCAGCAGCCAAGACCAGGGGAACTATGGCTACACCTTC	CASSQDQGNYGYTF
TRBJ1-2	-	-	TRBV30	TGTGCCTGGAGTGAGGCCTTCCCAGCGGGCTACACCTTC	CAWSEAFPAGYTF
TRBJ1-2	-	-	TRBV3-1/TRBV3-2	TGTGCCAGCAGCCTCCGACAGGCCCAAAGTGGCTACACCTTC	CASSLRQAQSGYTF
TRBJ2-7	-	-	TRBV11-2	TGTGCCAGCAGCTTAGACTTCCAGCCCGGGACCTACGAGCAGTACTTC	CASSLDFQPGTYEQYF
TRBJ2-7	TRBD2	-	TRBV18	TGTGCCAGCTCTTACGGACTAGCGGTCTCCTACGAGCAGTACTTC	CASSYGLAVSYEQYF
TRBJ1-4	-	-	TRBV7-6	TGTGCCAGCAGCTTAGACGACAGTGAATCTAATGAAAAACTGTTTTTT	CASSLDDSESNEKLFF
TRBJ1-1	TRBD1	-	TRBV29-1	TGCAGCGCTGGACAGGGCTGGGGCATGAACACTGAAGCTTTCTTT	CSAGQGWGMNTEAFF
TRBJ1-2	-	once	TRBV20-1	TGCACCACACGGGACTTCTATGGCTACACCTTC	CTTRDFYGYTF
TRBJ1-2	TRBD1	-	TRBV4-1	TGCGCCAGCAGCTCACCTTACAGGGGTATCTATGGCTACACCTTC	CASSSPYRGIYGYTF
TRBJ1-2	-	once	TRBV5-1	TGCGCCAGCAGCCCGACAGGTGATGGCTACACCTTC	CASSPTGDGYTF
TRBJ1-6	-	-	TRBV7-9	TGTGCCAGCAGCCCGCACAATAATTCACCCCTCCACTTT	CASSPHNNSPLHF
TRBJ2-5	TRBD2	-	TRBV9	TGTGCCAGCAGCGTAGGGGGACTAGGAGAGACCCAGTACTTC	CASSVGGLGETQYF
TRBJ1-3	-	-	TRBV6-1	TGTGCCAGCAGTGAAGGGGAGTCTGGAAACACCATATATTTT	CASSEGESGNTIYF
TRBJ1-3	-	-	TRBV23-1	TGCGCCAGCAGTCAACAGGGAAACACCATATATTTT	CASSQQGNTIYF
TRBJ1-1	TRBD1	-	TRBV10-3	TGTGCCATCAGTGACGGGGACAGGGGCATTAACACTGAAGCTTTCTTT	CAISDGDRGINTEAFF
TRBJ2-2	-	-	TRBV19	-	CASTSVAGELFF
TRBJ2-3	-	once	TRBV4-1	TGCGCCAGCAGCCAACAGGCAGTAAGCACAGATACGCAGTATTTT	CASSQQAVSTDTQYF
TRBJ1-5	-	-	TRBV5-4	TGTGCCAGCAGCCGATTTGGGGACATGCGGAGTGACAATCAGCCCCAGCATTTT	CASSRFGDMRSDNQPQHF
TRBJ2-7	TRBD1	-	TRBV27	TGTGCCAGCAGTTTCGACGGACAGGGCTTCTACGAGCAGTACTTC	CASSFDGQGFYEQYF
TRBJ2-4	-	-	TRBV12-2	TGTGCAAGTCGCCCCCGAGCCGGGAGGTCCAACATTCAGTACTTC	CASRPRAGRSNIQYF
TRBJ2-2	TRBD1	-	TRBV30	TGTGCCTGGAGCTACCGGGACAGGGCGGGCACCGGGGAGCTGTTTTTT	CAWSYRDRAGTGELFF
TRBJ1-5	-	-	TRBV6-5	TGTGCCAGCAGTTGGGCCCTCAATCAGCCCCAGCATTTT	CASSWALNQPQHF
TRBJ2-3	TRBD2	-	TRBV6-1	TGTGCCAGCAGTGCCCTAGCGGGGCGTACGGGAGATACGCAGTATTTT	CASSALAGRTGDTQYF
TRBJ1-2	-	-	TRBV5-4	TGTGCCAGCAGCCCCCTGGGGGGGGACTATGGCTACACCTTC	CASSPLGGDYGYTF